This TCR beta chain was sequenced in a study of blood T cell repertoires in COVID-19. Background on the study: The United States, Italy and Spain were the sources of the acute and convalescent COVID-19 samples. The analysed material was cDNA or gDNA that came from T cells, B-cell-depleted T cells, or PBMCs.

Germline assignment: CDR1 MNHEY and CDR2 SVGEGT. V lost 5 bases and J lost 0, with 12 bases in between. CDR3 length: 15 residues. In the original workflow: Estimates of nucleated cell counts were drawn from the amplification of reference gene primers. The table came from immunoSEQ multiplex PCR; TCRdb's copy has only in-frame clones and leaves some out. V and J calls plus clone size are reproduced from that table; the DNA served to infer D and trimming. The data show fewer than 65,000 clones, roughly 90% seen once. V is TRBV6-2 or TRBV6-3 and J is TRBJ2-3; weak D call: TRBD2 (6 bases). Sequencing was performed on peripheral blood. The TCR sequence derives from a woman of 80 years or more with acute or convalescent COVID-19. The CDR3 here is CASSRPRGSTDTQYF. The CDR3, as DNA: TGTGCCAGCAGTCGGCCACGGGGGAGCACAGATACGCAGTATTTT.